This T cell receptor (beta chain) was obtained from a study of cytomegalovirus exposure and HLA in healthy donors (dated by TCRdb to 2017 to 2019). Looking at the study overall: An earlier analysis of approximately 590 of the donors reported about 250 Gb of sequence data and some 120 million unique TCR beta sequences from some 180 million T cells. High-throughput TCR immunosequencing, statistical association of individual TCRs with disease status, and machine learning were combined to predict cytomegalovirus infection status. The aim of the study was to test whether cataloging public T cell receptors could identify signatures of past pathogen exposure. Rather than using new phenotypic data, the later analysis identified candidate immune exposures from TCR beta sequences and from how often those sequences occurred across donors. In a later genetic analysis, genome-wide SNP genotypes for about three fifths of the roughly 670 donors were used, and that subset was treated as a discovery cohort. Because of strong linkage in the cohort, a few DR-DQ haplotypes were treated as single units for association and clustering. Of the 300 to 500 genotyped donors, approximately 80% were placed in the genetic ancestry cluster associated with self-reported Caucasian donors. To decide whether each TCR beta V gene segment behaved as functional or pseudogenic, an earlier analysis of some 600 of the donors relied on high-throughput TCR beta sequencing. HLA typing included class I and class II loci at four-digit resolution. A separate validation cohort of about 110 different subjects was used in addition to the approximately 640-subject first cohort. Donor age, sex, ethnicity and CMV serostatus were collected together with the repertoire data. A later analysis re-analyzed previously published TCR beta repertoires from 600 to 850 donors and added high-resolution HLA genotyping to study TCR occurrence patterns. An early release covering roughly 600 HLA-typed donors comprised approximately 300 gigabases of sequencing data and around 80 million unique TCR sequences. The number of typed donors differed by locus: about 629-630 for A, B, C, DRB1 and DQB1; 522 for DQA1; around 610 for DPA1; and 400 to 480 for DPB1. All discovery cohort repertoires had been generated on a single sequencing platform. Across some 400 genotyped donors of the cohort, an average of about 200,000 unique TCR beta nucleotide sequences per donor were sequenced, and roughly 17% of those sequences were non-productive. The study profiled the T cell repertoires of hundreds of subjects by immunosequencing and related them to cytomegalovirus serostatus. Broad study findings and their caveats: Linkage disequilibrium might explain the correlated functional status among segregating V segments, but an unknown experimental factor could not be excluded. For the cohort, immune exposure information was limited to CMV serostatus. Compared with equally common non-associated chains, HLA-associated TCR beta chains in a later analysis were more clonally expanded and had lower generation probabilities. A further reported finding was that TCR beta sequences accurately predicted the HLA-A and HLA-B alleles for most subjects in the first cohort. In a later analysis, most CMV-associated TCR beta chains were found to appear HLA-restricted, with HLA associations seemingly driven largely by CMV exposure. Cytomegalovirus status was reported to be diagnosed by the classifier with high specificity and sensitivity in both the original and validation cohorts. A cluster of highly shared sequence variants was judged likely to represent a technical artifact of the sequencing pipeline. A later genetic analysis associated a missense DCLRE1C variant with V-gene and J-gene trimming of TCR beta chains, and an independent cohort replicated the association. Some IMGT-functional V segments, including TRBV6-2 and TRBV6-3, could not be told apart with the 87-base-pair reads, so those segments were excluded. In a later analysis, some 17,000 TCR beta sequences were associated with specific HLA alleles at a false discovery rate of 0.05. This cohort had only TCR beta chains sequenced, and the lack of alpha or paired-chain data limited which features could be detected. In an earlier analysis of fewer than 750 of the donors, most TCR beta V segments were observed in productive rearrangements about 87% or about 30% of the time, broadly matching IMGT annotations. According to a later analysis, parvovirus B19, influenza, CMV and Epstein-Barr virus appeared linked to several top co-occurrence clusters. In the study, around 160 TCR beta chains were listed as associated with cytomegalovirus. In vitro tests confirmed that a few of the cytomegalovirus-associated TCR beta chains recognize cytomegalovirus antigens. When HLA alleles, especially DR and DQ, strongly co-occurred, TCR associations were difficult to assign to individual alleles. In a later analysis, the rate of TCR association differed among HLA loci, with DRB1 alleles having the most associated TCRs and HLA-C alleles having the fewest. HLA typing was unavailable for some donors at each locus, so association tests used only the typed subset. According to a later genetic analysis, donors in an Asian-associated ancestry cluster had fewer N-insertions in productive TCRs than the approximately 690-donor mean. Across donors, most TCR sequences were observed very rarely, whereas some public TCRs were present in many individuals. The earlier analysis of about 600 of the donors excluded roughly 16 rarely observed V segments, including chromosome 9 orphons, because counts were too low. According to the authors, the approach could potentially be generalized to other disease states and immunological phenotypes. The presence/absence analyses assumed that sequencing depth was roughly uniform across donors, and that assumption may not be true.

With regard to this clone: What this receptor recognizes is not known. Base qualities are not recorded, but no much larger clone differs from it by a single base.

The cohort comprised some 680 healthy bone marrow donors. At the time of sampling, all cohort members were nominally healthy, though unrecorded immune exposures were likely present. CMV serostatus was positive for approximately 300 and negative for about half of the 666 cohort members, and was not recorded for this donor. Each donor provided a peripheral blood sample, and peripheral blood mononuclear cells were used for TCR beta sequencing. The Qiagen DNeasy Blood Extraction Kit was used to extract genomic DNA from the blood cell samples. Library method: the immunoSEQ multiplex PCR assay. A mixture of 60 forward primers for TCR Vbeta segments and 13 reverse primers for TCR Jbeta segments was used in the multiplex PCR. The CDR3 region of rearranged TCR beta genes was amplified from genomic DNA with a multiplex PCR assay. The amplified TCR beta libraries were sequenced on the Illumina HiSeq System as 87-base-pair reads. The original methods were these. A later analysis tallied 80 million to 95 million unique TCR beta chains across the 666 repertoires, and about 12 million of those chains were shared by two or more donors. To remove PCR and sequencing errors, raw reads were error-corrected and collapsed into unique sequences using a nearest-neighbor algorithm that merged closely related sequences. CDR3 sequences were aligned to IMGT reference sequences to assign V, D and J gene segments. Each retained sequence needed at least a six-nucleotide match to both a V gene segment and a J gene segment. Rearrangements were called productive when the CDR3 lacked stop codons and stayed in frame with V and J; all others were non-productive. Following IMGT convention, CDR3 was defined as the stretch from the second conserved V-encoded cysteine to the conserved J-encoded phenylalanine. Sequences without an unambiguous match to a single V gene segment were excluded from the earlier analysis of several hundred of the donors. In an earlier analysis of 587 of the donors, V segments were called functional above 56.7% productive rearrangements and were called segregating when the between-donor standard deviation exceeded 5%. To diagnose cytomegalovirus status from the catalog of TCR beta chain sequences, a statistical classification framework was built. In a later analysis, V and J genes were assigned by comparing TCR nucleotide sequences against IMGT/GENE-DB human TR gene sequences. Using the TCRdist pipeline, a later analysis assigned CDR3 sequences along with most-parsimonious VDJ recombination scenarios. In a later analysis, each TCR beta chain was defined by its CDR3 amino acid sequence together with its V-gene family, and reads lacking a unique V-gene family were excluded. As a way to deal with suspected cross-contamination and a sequencing artifact, a later analysis dropped under 600 nucleotide sequences that were highly shared and had low generation probability. For each public chain, a later analysis derived a clonal expansion index from normalized ranks of inferred template counts within each repertoire. Generation probabilities in a later analysis came from a VDJ recombination model fitted to out-of-frame rearrangements, and those results were checked against IGoR. In a later analysis, TCR-TCR, TCR-HLA and TCR-CMV co-occurrence was scored with hypergeometric tests, and a repertoire-size bias correction was applied to TCR pairs. To estimate false discovery rates, a later analysis permuted the HLA or CMV assignments 20 times. In a later analysis, co-occurring TCRs were grouped with DBSCAN, and TCRdist sequence similarity was added when clustering was performed within HLA-allele-positive subsets. For co-occurrence clustering, repertoires with fewer than 30,000 or more than 120,000 public chains were excluded, along with 5 or 6 repertoires with anomalous nucleotide sharing. As stored in TCRdb, this immuneACCESS dataset retains in-frame rearrangements with V and J assigned. A fraction of the clones does not appear; measured against another copy, unresolved V genes explain less than half of the discrepancy, and the remainder lacks a known reason. V, J and clone size derive from that table, while D and trimming were established from the DNA sequence. The sample contains some 130,000 clones, around 80% of them found a single time. The ten top clones hold 1% of the sample.

At the junction V is shortened by 10 bases and J by 1 base, with 14 bases in between. For CDR1 and CDR2, the germline V gene (reference sequence) lists LNHDA and SQIVND. From cysteine to phenylalanine, the CDR3 is 14 amino acids long. Only the CDR3 part of the read is kept: 42 bases, read in frame from the first base. This receptor was obtained from a human donor in good health. The rearrangement joined TRBV19 to TRBJ2-4, with TRBD1 tentatively as D gene (6 bases match). Source material: PBMCs. In nucleotide form, the sequence is TGTGCCAAGGGGGAGAGGAGTGCCAAAAACATTCAGTACTTC. This sequence encodes CAKGERSAKNIQYF.